This is a list of T cell receptor beta chains from one sample in a study of blood T cell repertoires in COVID-19. Profiled with immunoSEQ multiplex PCR; TCRdb holds only in-frame clones, not every one. Among some 390,000 clones listed, 70% to 90% were seen once. The specimen was peripheral blood. These receptors originate from a woman aged 55-75 years with COVID-19, enrolled during active disease. Each CDR3 is given with its conserved first and last residue. A D gene is named only where the DNA matches it firmly. Not all rows give a size; the values are once, few, many and, for expanded clones, a class.

TRBD1 | TRBJ1-4 | TRBV4-1 | . | CASSQDPDRGEKLFF | TGCGCCAGCAGCCAAGACCCGGACAGGGGGGAAAAACTGTTTTTT
. | TRBJ1-2 | TRBV27 | . | CASSFRDTGNYGYTF | TGTGCCAGCAGTTTTCGGGACACTGGGAACTATGGCTACACCTTC
TRBD1 | TRBJ1-2 | TRBV9 | . | CASSVGDRAGGYTF | TGTGCCAGCAGCGTGGGGGACAGGGCGGGTGGCTACACCTTC
. | TRBJ2-4 | TRBV5-1 | . | CASSPPETKNIQYF | TGCGCCAGCAGCCCCCCAGAAACCAAAAACATTCAGTACTTC
TRBD1 | TRBJ1-2 | TRBV5-5 | . | CASTTDRGPYGYTF | TGTGCCAGCACCACGGACAGGGGGCCGTATGGCTACACCTTC
. | TRBJ2-1 | TRBV19 | . | CASSRTRFEQFF | TGTGCCAGTAGTAGAACTAGATTTGAGCAGTTCTTC
TRBD1 | TRBJ1-1 | TRBV5-5 | . | CASSLGDRILTEAFF | TGTGCCAGCAGCTTAGGGGACAGGATCTTAACTGAAGCTTTCTTT
. | TRBJ2-5 | TRBV7-2 | . | CASSPHPEETQYF | TGTGCCAGCAGCCCCCACCCGGAGGAGACCCAGTACTTC
TRBD1 | TRBJ1-1 | TRBV6-5 | . | CASSLQGRQGAEAFF | TGTGCCAGCAGTCTACAGGGGCGGCAGGGCGCTGAAGCTTTCTTT
. | TRBJ1-3 | TRBV7-9 | . | CASRIQGYTIYF | TGTGCCAGCAGGATCCAGGGATACACCATATATTTT
TRBD1 | TRBJ1-5 | TRBV27 | . | CASRPGTGGIISNQPQHF | TGTGCCAGCAGGCCCGGGACAGGGGGCATAATTTCTAATCAGCCCCAGCATTTT
TRBD1 | TRBJ1-1 | TRBV3-1/TRBV3-2 | . | CASSPRQGELRNTEAFF | TGTGCCAGCAGCCCAAGACAGGGGGAATTGAGGAACACTGAAGCTTTCTTT
TRBD1 | TRBJ1-1 | TRBV19 | . | CASIRRDRDFAEAFF | TGTGCCAGTATTCGCCGGGACAGGGATTTTGCTGAAGCTTTCTTT
. | TRBJ2-3 | TRBV2 | . | CACSGYGSAGTQYF | TGTGCCTGCTCGGGATACGGTAGCGCGGGTACGCAGTATTTT
. | TRBJ2-5 | TRBV20-1 | . | CSVANQETQYF | TGCAGTGTGGCCAACCAAGAGACCCAGTACTTC
TRBD1 | TRBJ1-4 | TRBV5-1 | . | CASRATGAINEKLFF | TGCGCCAGCAGGGCTACAGGGGCTATTAATGAAAAACTGTTTTTT
. | TRBJ1-1 | TRBV7-7 | . | CASSLDSSTEAFF | TGTGCTAGCAGCTTAGACTCAAGCACTGAAGCTTTCTTT
. | TRBJ2-2 | TRBV13 | . | CASSLRVGELFF | TGTGCCAGCAGCCTCAGGGTCGGGGAGCTGTTTTTT
. | TRBJ1-1 | TRBV6-4 | . | CASKKEENTEAFF | TGTGCCAGTAAGAAGGAGGAGAACACTGAAGCTTTCTTT
TRBD1 | TRBJ1-5 | TRBV19 | . | CASSQGGYNQPQHF | TGTGCCAGTAGTCAGGGGGGATACAATCAGCCCCAGCATTTT
. | TRBJ2-7 | TRBV6-5 | . | CASSKGTTAYEQYF | TGTGCCAGTTCGAAGGGGACAACCGCCTACGAGCAGTACTTC
TRBD1 | TRBJ1-5 | TRBV20-1 | . | CSASTGQGAGQPQHF | TGCAGTGCTAGTACGGGACAGGGGGCTGGTCAGCCCCAGCATTTT
. | TRBJ2-1 | TRBV18 | . | CASSRLQGREQFF | TGTGCCAGCTCACGCCTACAGGGACGTGAGCAGTTCTTC
. | TRBJ1-1 | TRBV21-1 | . | CASSKRYGLPGAEAFF | TGTGCCAGCAGCAAAAGGTATGGGCTTCCCGGCGCTGAAGCTTTCTTT
TRBD1 | TRBJ1-1 | TRBV28 | . | CASSPRQGRSTEAFF | TGTGCCAGCAGTCCACGACAGGGGAGGAGCACTGAAGCTTTCTTT
TRBD2 | TRBJ2-1 | TRBV4-2 | . | CASSQVALAGYINEQFF | TGTGCCAGCAGCCAAGTCGCCCTAGCGGGGTATATAAATGAGCAGTTCTTC
. | TRBJ1-2 | TRBV4-1 | . | CASSHASAWGGERGYTF | TGCGCCAGCAGCCACGCTTCGGCTTGGGGGGGGGAGCGTGGCTACACCTTC
TRBD1 | TRBJ1-4 | TRBV9 | . | CASSPDRGGEKLFF | TGTGCCAGCAGCCCCGACAGGGGTGGTGAAAAACTGTTTTTT
. | TRBJ1-2 | TRBV7-6 | . | CASSIQPGARGGGYTF | TGTGCCAGCAGCATACAGCCGGGAGCGAGGGGCGGTGGCTACACCTTC
. | TRBJ2-5 | TRBV9 | . | CASSVSGGGGETQYF | TGTGCCAGCAGCGTCTCAGGGGGAGGTGGGGAGACCCAGTACTTC
. | TRBJ1-2 | TRBV12-3/TRBV12-4 | . | CASSTLGGVGYTF | TGTGCCAGCAGCACGTTGGGGGGGGTTGGCTACACCTTC
TRBD2 | TRBJ2-7 | TRBV5-1 | once | CASSPSGGGYEQYF | TGCGCCAGCAGTCCAAGCGGGGGGGGCTACGAGCAGTACTTC
TRBD2 | TRBJ2-2 | TRBV2 | . | CASSRLAGVPGELFF | TGTGCCAGCAGTCGACTAGCGGGGGTGCCCGGGGAGCTGTTTTTT
. | TRBJ2-2 | TRBV15 | few | CATSRERTGASSGDRTGELFF | TGTGCCACCAGCAGAGAAAGGACAGGGGCGTCTAGCGGGGACCGCACCGGGGAGCTGTTTTTT
TRBD1 | TRBJ2-3 | TRBV5-1 | . | CASSFGQGTDTQYF | TGCGCCAGCAGCTTCGGACAGGGCACAGATACGCAGTATTTT
. | TRBJ1-5 | TRBV27 | . | CASSRRGGQPQHF | TGTGCCAGCTCCCGGAGGGGAGGACAGCCCCAGCATTTT
TRBD1 | TRBJ2-7 | TRBV5-1 | . | CASSPTGQGADEQYF | TGCGCCAGCAGCCCCACGGGGCAGGGGGCCGACGAGCAGTACTTC
. | TRBJ2-7 | TRBV7-2 | . | CASSGGLYEQYF | TGTGCCAGCAGCGGAGGGCTCTACGAGCAGTACTTC
TRBD1 | TRBJ1-1 | TRBV5-1 | . | CASSPTGTGDNTEAFF | TGCGCCAGCAGTCCAACCGGGACAGGGGATAACACTGAAGCTTTCTTT
TRBD1 | TRBJ2-5 | TRBV4-1 | . | CASSQDGTGQETQYF | TGCGCCAGCAGCCAGGATGGGACAGGACAAGAGACCCAGTACTTC
TRBD1 | TRBJ1-4 | TRBV6-6 | . | CASATGGQKLFF | TGTGCCAGTGCGACAGGGGGCCAAAAACTGTTTTTT
. | TRBJ1-2 | TRBV6-6 | . | CASNPTGLRWSGYTF | TGTGCCAGCAATCCAACAGGGTTACGGTGGAGTGGCTACACCTTC
. | TRBJ1-2 | TRBV19 | . | CASSIPRTGLTNGYTF | TGTGCCAGTAGTATTCCCAGGACGGGACTAACTAATGGCTACACCTTC
. | TRBJ1-5 | TRBV7-2 | few | CASSAGIVQPQHF | TGTGCCAGCAGCGCAGGGATTGTGCAGCCCCAGCATTTT
. | TRBJ1-1 | TRBV5-5 | few | CASSSAWTVPLNTEAFF | TGTGCCAGCAGCTCCGCTTGGACAGTCCCCTTGAACACTGAAGCTTTCTTT
. | TRBJ1-6 | TRBV6-5 | . | CASIDFRGYNSPLHF | TGTGCCAGCATAGACTTCAGGGGATATAATTCACCCCTCCACTTT
TRBD1 | TRBJ1-5 | TRBV19 | . | CASSIRGQGNQPQHF | TGTGCCAGTAGTATAAGGGGACAGGGCAATCAGCCCCAGCATTTT
. | TRBJ2-3 | TRBV19 | . | CATRSGRWDTQYF | TGTGCGACCCGATCAGGCCGGTGGGATACGCAGTATTTT
. | TRBJ1-2 | TRBV6-5 | . | CASTSMQGSYGYTF | TGTGCCAGCACCTCGATGCAGGGGTCGTATGGCTACACCTTC
. | TRBJ1-2 | TRBV5-6 | . | CASSLGRFYGYTF | TGTGCCAGCAGCTTGGGCAGGTTCTATGGCTACACCTTC